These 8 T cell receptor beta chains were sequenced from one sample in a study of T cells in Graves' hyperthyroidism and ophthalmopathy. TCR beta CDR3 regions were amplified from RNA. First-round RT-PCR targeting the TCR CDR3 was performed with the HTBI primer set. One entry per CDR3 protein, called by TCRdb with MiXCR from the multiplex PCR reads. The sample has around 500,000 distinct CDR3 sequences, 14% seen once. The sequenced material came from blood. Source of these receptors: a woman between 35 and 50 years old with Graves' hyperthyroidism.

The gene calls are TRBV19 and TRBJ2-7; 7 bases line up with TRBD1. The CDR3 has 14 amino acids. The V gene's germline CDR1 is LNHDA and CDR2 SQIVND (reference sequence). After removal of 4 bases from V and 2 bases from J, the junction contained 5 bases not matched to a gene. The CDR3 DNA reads TGTGCCAGTAGTACAAACAGGGGACCCTACGAGCAGTACTTC. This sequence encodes CASSTNRGPYEQYF.

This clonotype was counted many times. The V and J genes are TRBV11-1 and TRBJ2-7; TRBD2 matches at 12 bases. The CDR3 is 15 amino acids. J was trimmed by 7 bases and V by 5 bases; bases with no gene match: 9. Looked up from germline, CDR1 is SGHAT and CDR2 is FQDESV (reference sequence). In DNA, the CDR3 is TGTGCCAGCAGCGTCGGGACTAGCGGGCCCCTGGAGCAGTACTTC. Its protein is CASSVGTSGPLEQYF.

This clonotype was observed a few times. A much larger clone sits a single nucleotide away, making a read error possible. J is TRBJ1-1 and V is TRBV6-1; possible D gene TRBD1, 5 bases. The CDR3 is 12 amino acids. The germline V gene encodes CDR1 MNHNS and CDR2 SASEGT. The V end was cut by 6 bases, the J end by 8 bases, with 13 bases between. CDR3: CASRTPRGEAFF. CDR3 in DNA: TGTGCCAGCAGAACCCCGAGGGGAGAAGCTTTCTTT.

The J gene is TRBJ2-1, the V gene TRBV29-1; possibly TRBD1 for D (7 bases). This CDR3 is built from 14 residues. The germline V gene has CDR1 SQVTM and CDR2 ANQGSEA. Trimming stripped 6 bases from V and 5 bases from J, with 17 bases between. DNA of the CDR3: TGCAGCGTAGTCGGGCAGGGGGGCCACAATGAGCAGTTCTTC. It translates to CSVVGQGGHNEQFF.

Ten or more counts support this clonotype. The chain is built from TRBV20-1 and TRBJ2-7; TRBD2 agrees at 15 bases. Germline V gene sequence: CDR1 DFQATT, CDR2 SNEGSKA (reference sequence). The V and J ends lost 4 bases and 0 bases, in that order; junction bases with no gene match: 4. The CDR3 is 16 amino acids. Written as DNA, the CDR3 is TGCAGTGCTATCGGACTAGCGGGAGGGCCCTCCTACGAGCAGTACTTC. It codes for CSAIGLAGGPSYEQYF.

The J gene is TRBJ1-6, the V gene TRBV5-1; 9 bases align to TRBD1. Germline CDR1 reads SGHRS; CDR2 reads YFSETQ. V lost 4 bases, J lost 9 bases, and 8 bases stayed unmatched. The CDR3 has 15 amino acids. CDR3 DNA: TGCGCCAGCAGCGGTACAGGGGGCTTGGGTTCACCCCTCCACTTT. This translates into CASSGTGGLGSPLHF.

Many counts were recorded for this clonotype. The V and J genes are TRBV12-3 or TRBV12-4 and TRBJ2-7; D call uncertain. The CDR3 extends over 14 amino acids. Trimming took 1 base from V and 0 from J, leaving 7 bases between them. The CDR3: CASSLVPTSYEQYF. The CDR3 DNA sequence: TGTGCCAGCAGTTTAGTCCCCACCTCCTACGAGCAGTACTTC.

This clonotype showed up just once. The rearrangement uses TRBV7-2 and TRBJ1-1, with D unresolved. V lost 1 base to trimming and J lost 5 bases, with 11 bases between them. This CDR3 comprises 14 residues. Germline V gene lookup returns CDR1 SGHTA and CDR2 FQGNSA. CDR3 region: CASSLVAGRTEAFF. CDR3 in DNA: TGTGCCAGCAGCTTAGTCGCCGGGAGGACTGAAGCTTTCTTT.